The TCR beta chain described here comes from a study of T cell responses to AZD1222 COVID-19 vaccine. Overall study results and limits: Researchers report vaccine-associated CD4 TCRs spanning spike, with dominance at 160-218 and 743-854.

Germline CDR1 SGHAT, CDR2 FQNNGV. This CDR3 has 15 amino acids. V lost 6 bases to trimming and J lost 2 bases, with 17 bases between them. Here immunoSEQ multiplex PCR was the method, and the copy in TCRdb shows in-frame clones only, minus some. Altogether tens of thousands of clones are present, 75% to 85% being singletons, with the ten largest covering more than 5%. This clone was found a few times. Its specificity is unknown. This TCR was sampled from an adult in good health. Sequenced material: peripheral blood, taken on day 0 of AZD1222 vaccination. The rearrangement uses TRBV11-2 and TRBJ2-7; possible D gene TRBD2, 5 bases. The CDR3 DNA sequence: TGTGCCAGCAGGGAGGACGCCGGAGACACCTACGAGCAGTACTTC. Its translation: CASREDAGDTYEQYF.